This T cell receptor (beta chain) appears in the sequencing data of a study of blood T cells in healthy people across ages. Together with a sample-barcoded 5' primer, a J-beta primer mix was included in a second PCR lasting about 6 to 11 cycles. TCRdb reprocessed the 5' RACE reads with MiXCR, giving one entry per CDR3 protein. The sample records over 600,000 distinct CDR3 sequences, about half being singletons. The junction had 4 bases not matched to a gene; V was cut back by 2 bases and J by 2 bases. The CDR3 totals 14 residues. Per the germline V gene, CDR1 is DFQATT and CDR2 is SNEGSKA (reference sequence).

The gene calls are TRBV20-1 and TRBJ2-7, with 9 bases matching TRBD2. This TCR derives from a man older than 75 in good health. Sequencing was done on a sample of blood. CDR3 sequence: CSARKREATYEQYF. In nucleotides, the CDR3 is TGCAGTGCTAGAAAGCGGGAGGCGACCTACGAGCAGTACTTC.